The present entry profiles one TCR beta chain with its context. This record comes from a study of blood T cell repertoires in COVID-19. Profiled with immunoSEQ multiplex PCR; TCRdb holds only in-frame clones, not every one. The sample shows some 160,000 clones, roughly 90% of them seen only once. V dropped 3 bases and J dropped 6 bases, with 11 bases sitting between them. The CDR3 runs 14 residues. CDR1 and CDR2 from the germline V gene are KGHSH and LQKENI. Sample: peripheral blood. The sequence came from a man between 60 and 75 years old with acute or convalescent COVID-19. The chain combines TRBV18 with TRBJ1-4; tentatively, D is TRBD1 (5 bases). In nucleotides, the CDR3 is TGTGCCAGCTCACCGGAAGTAGGGGATGAAAAACTGTTTTTT. Its translation: CASSPEVGDEKLFF.